This is a list of T cell receptor beta chains from one sample in a study of T cells in tuberculosis. Only in-frame clones appear in the TCRdb table, and some are missing; sequencing was by immunoSEQ multiplex PCR. The table shows 25,000 to 35,000 clones, with roughly 90% occurring only once. Input material: PBMCs. The origin of the receptors is a donor between 10 and 29 years old with latent tuberculosis or without tuberculosis infection. Some clones in this sample may be carry-over from other donors' samples. Both conserved end residues are part of each CDR3. Fields, in order: V gene, CDR3 protein.

>TRBV14
CASSQEWGRNEQFF
>TRBV19
CATRARNTEAFF
>TRBV7-2
CASSLYVDSNQPQHF
>TRBV30
CAWDLRGAGETQYF
>TRBV4-1
CASSLFNPGQGINEQFF
>TRBV19
CASSPPNQPQHF
>TRBV15
CATSPLGDRWHEQFF
>TRBV2
CASTYTPGAGTEAFF
>TRBV27
CASSLWSGGGDTQYF
>TRBV6-5
CASSYTSGIPNQPQHF
>TRBV19
CASRKGPQGNYGYTF